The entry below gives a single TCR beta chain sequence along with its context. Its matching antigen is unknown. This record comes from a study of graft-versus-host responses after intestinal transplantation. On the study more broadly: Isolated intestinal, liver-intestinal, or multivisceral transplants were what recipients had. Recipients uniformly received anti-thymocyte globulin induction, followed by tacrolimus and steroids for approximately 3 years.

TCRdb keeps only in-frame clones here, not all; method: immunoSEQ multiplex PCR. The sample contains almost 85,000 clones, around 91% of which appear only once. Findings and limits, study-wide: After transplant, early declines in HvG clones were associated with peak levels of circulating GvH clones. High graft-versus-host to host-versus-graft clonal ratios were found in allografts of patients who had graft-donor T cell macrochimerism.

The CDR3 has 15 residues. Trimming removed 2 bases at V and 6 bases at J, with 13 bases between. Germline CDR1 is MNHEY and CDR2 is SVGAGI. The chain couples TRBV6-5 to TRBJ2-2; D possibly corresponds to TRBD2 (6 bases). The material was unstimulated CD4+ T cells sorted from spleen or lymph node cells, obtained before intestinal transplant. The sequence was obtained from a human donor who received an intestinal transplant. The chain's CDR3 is CASSYAHWGAGELFF. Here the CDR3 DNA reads TGTGCCAGCAGTTACGCCCATTGGGGGGCCGGGGAGCTGTTTTTT.